Presented here are 31 T cell receptor beta chains from one specimen sequenced in a study of T cell repertoires in cytomegalovirus infection. Using its own MiXCR run on the reads, TCRdb lists one record per CDR3 protein. Here the sample spans under 350,000 distinct CDR3 sequences, about 9.2% being singletons. The sequenced sample consisted of PBMCs. These TCRs come from a human donor in good health (CMV status not recorded). Some clones in this sample may be carry-over from other donors' samples.

Many counts were recorded for this clonotype. The V gene is TRBV14, the J gene TRBJ2-3; weak D call: TRBD2 (5 bases). Trimming stripped 4 bases from V and 0 bases from J, with 11 bases between. This CDR3 is built from 15 residues. CDR1 and CDR2 (germline): SGHDN, FVKESK. The DNA for the CDR3 is TGTGCCAGCAGCCTAGTGACGGGGAGCACAGATACGCAGTATTTT. Translation: CASSLVTGSTDTQYF.

This clonotype was counted many times. Here the CDR3 reads CASSYGGRNTGELFF. The CDR3 region has the DNA TGTGCCAGCAGTTATGGGGGGCGGAACACCGGGGAGCTGTTTTTT. J is TRBJ2-2 and V is TRBV6-5; D is perhaps TRBD1 or TRBD2 (6 bases each). Trimming removed 3 bases from V and 1 base from J, with 9 bases in between. Per the germline V gene, CDR1 is MNHEY and CDR2 is SVGAGI. This CDR3 contains 15 residues.

This clonotype was detected ten times or more. The chain employs TRBV12-3 or TRBV12-4 and TRBJ2-5; 7 positions match TRBD2. J gave up 4 bases and V 5 bases, and 10 bases lay outside the gene matches. This CDR3 region has 15 residues. This chain's CDR3 is CASSGGRGVGETQYF. As DNA, the CDR3 is TGTGCCAGCAGTGGGGGACGGGGGGTAGGAGAGACCCAGTACTTC.

The table lists this clonotype with many counts. Here the CDR3 reads CASSFSLAVYQETQYF. The CDR3 DNA sequence: TGTGCCAGCAGTTTCTCACTAGCGGTTTACCAAGAGACCCAGTACTTC. V is TRBV28 and J is TRBJ2-5, with 8 nucleotides matching TRBD2. CDR3 size: 16 residues. In germline, CDR1 is MDHEN, CDR2 SYDVKM. V was pared by 3 bases and J by 0 bases, with 6 bases of the junction left unmatched.

This clonotype was seen many times. The V call is TRBV12-3 or TRBV12-4, the J call TRBJ1-5; D not resolved. This CDR3 has 14 amino acids. V lost 3 bases and J 1 base, leaving 7 bases between the germline ends. The CDR3 is CASSLEKSNQPQHF. The CDR3 coding sequence is TGTGCCAGCAGTTTGGAAAAGAGCAATCAGCCCCAGCATTTT.

In this sample, this clonotype turned up a few times. This chain joins TRBV25-1 and TRBJ1-1; 7 bases align to TRBD1. CDR1 is MGHDK and CDR2 is SYGVNS in the germline V gene. This CDR3 region has 15 residues. The V gene end was trimmed by 1 base and the J gene end by 4 bases; junction bases not matched to a gene: 6. The CDR3 reads CASSESSAGGTEAFF. In DNA form, the CDR3 reads TGTGCCAGCAGTGAATCCTCCGCAGGGGGCACTGAAGCTTTCTTT.

This clonotype was seen ten or more times. The chain uses TRBV20-1 and TRBJ1-1; D is uncertain. Trimming left V 4 bases short and J 5 bases short, with 14 bases between. Germline CDR1 is DFQATT and CDR2 is SNEGSKA (reference sequence). The CDR3 length is 13 residues. The CDR3 sequence: CSATRVSWTEAFF. As DNA, the CDR3 is TGCAGTGCTACCCGGGTCTCTTGGACTGAAGCTTTCTTT.

Many counts were recorded for this clonotype. The chain recombines TRBV6-6 with TRBJ2-2; D possibly matches TRBD1 or TRBD2 (6 bases each). V was trimmed by 6 bases and J by 2 bases, leaving 13 bases between them. CDR1 MNHNY and CDR2 SVGAGI come from the germline V gene (reference sequence). The CDR3 spans 15 residues. In DNA form, the CDR3 reads TGTGCCAGCAGGGTACAGGGAGGAAACACCGGGGAGCTGTTTTTT. Encoded protein: CASRVQGGNTGELFF.

This clonotype appeared many times. V and J are TRBV28 and TRBJ2-3; TRBD2 might be the D (7 bases). Trimming removed 7 bases at V and 5 bases at J, with 16 bases between. The CDR3 is made up of 14 amino acids. CDR1 and CDR2 (germline): MDHEN, SYDVKM. The CDR3, as DNA: TGTGCCAGCATCGTGGGGGGGCTGGGAGATACGCAGTATTTT. Protein: CASIVGGLGDTQYF.

V usage is TRBV6-6 and J usage is TRBJ1-1; D remains ambiguous. Germline CDR1 reads MNHNY; CDR2 reads SVGAGI (reference sequence). The V end was cut by 5 bases, the J end by 6 bases, with 16 bases between. This CDR3 is built from 14 residues. Written as DNA, the CDR3 is TGTGCCAGCAGTCACAGAGGGTGGAGGGCTGAAGCTTTCTTT. Its protein product is CASSHRGWRAEAFF.

This clonotype was picked up a small number of times. The rearrangement joins TRBV5-1 to TRBJ2-1; D is possibly TRBD2 (6 bases). CDR1 is SGHRS and CDR2 is YFSETQ in the germline V gene. This CDR3 contains 14 residues. V was pared by 4 bases and J by 4 bases, with 12 bases between. The CDR3 sequence is CASSLEGLYNEQFF. The CDR3, as DNA: TGCGCCAGCAGCCTGGAGGGGCTGTACAATGAGCAGTTCTTC.

V is TRBV9 and J is TRBJ1-2; 9 nucleotides match TRBD1. The germline CDR1 and CDR2 sequences are SGDLS and YYNGEE. The J segment lost 8 bases and the V segment lost 2 bases, leaving 7 bases of the junction unmatched. This CDR3 comprises 14 residues. The CDR3 nucleotides are TGTGCCAGCAGCGTGTCTACAGGGGGCGCGGGCTACACCTTC. As protein: CASSVSTGGAGYTF. Drawing the rest from reference TRBV9 and TRBJ1-2, the complete variable domain is DSGVTQTPKHLITATGQRVTLRCSPRSGDLSVYWYQQSLDQGLQFLIQYYNGEERAKGNILERFSAQQFPDLHSELNLSSLELGDSALYFCASSVSTGGAGYTFGSGTRLTVV.

This clonotype was counted ten times or more. The chain uses TRBV18 and TRBJ2-7; no reliable D call. From germline, CDR1 is KGHSH and CDR2 LQKENI. V was shortened by 3 bases and J by 3 bases, with 9 bases between the two germline ends. The CDR3 consists of 13 residues. The CDR3 bases are TGTGCCAGCTCACCGACCCCCAACTACGAGCAGTACTTC. Translating gives CASSPTPNYEQYF.

This clonotype has more than one count but fewer than ten. The chain is built from TRBV5-1 and TRBJ2-7; D is perhaps TRBD1 (6 bases). This CDR3 is 13 amino acids long. Germline V gene lookup returns CDR1 SGHRS and CDR2 YFSETQ. Trimming stripped 1 base from V and 5 bases from J, with 10 bases between. CDR3 loop: CASSLPGANEQYF. CDR3 coding DNA: TGCGCCAGCAGCTTGCCAGGGGCGAACGAGCAGTACTTC.

The J gene is TRBJ2-1, the V gene TRBV7-9, with TRBD1 matching over 9 bases. The ends lost 4 bases at V and 3 bases at J; junction bases unmatched: 4. CDR1 is SEHNR and CDR2 is FQNEAQ in the germline V gene (reference sequence). CDR3 length equals 15 residues. CDR3 DNA sequence: TGTGCCAGCAGCTCGAGGGACAGGGACTACAATGAGCAGTTCTTC. Encoded protein: CASSSRDRDYNEQFF. The variable domain in full, with the rest retrieved from reference TRBV7-9 and TRBJ2-1, is DTGVSQNPRHKITKRGQNVTFRCDPISEHNRLYWYRQTLGQGPEFLTYFQNEAQLEKSRLLSDRFSAERPKGSFSTLEIQRTEQGDSAMYLCASSSRDRDYNEQFFGPGTRLTVL.

In this sample, this clonotype turned up many times. The CDR3 spells CASSVGRGLGYTF. CDR3 bases: TGTGCCAGCAGCGTCGGGAGGGGGCTAGGCTACACCTTC. J is TRBJ1-2 and V is TRBV7-2; TRBD1 agrees at 7 bases. There are 13 residues in the CDR3. The J segment lost 8 bases and the V segment lost 5 bases, leaving 8 bases of the junction unmatched. Germline V gene lookup returns CDR1 SGHTA and CDR2 FQGNSA. The full variable domain, with the rest looked up from reference TRBV7-2 and TRBJ1-2, is GAGVSQSPSNKVTEKGKDVELRCDPISGHTALYWYRQSLGQGLEFLIYFQGNSAPDKSGLPSDRFSAERTGGSVSTLTIQRTQQEDSAVYLCASSVGRGLGYTFGSGTRLTVV.

The genes are TRBV7-9 and TRBJ1-1, with D possibly TRBD1 on 5 matching bases. Germline lookup yields CDR1 SEHNR and CDR2 FQNEAQ (reference sequence). Between the trimmed V and J ends, which lost 8 bases and 1 base, there was a span of 14 bases. The CDR3 has 14 residues. The CDR3 DNA reads TGTGCCAGCGGACCGATTACAGGGAACACTGAAGCTTTCTTT. Translated, it gives CASGPITGNTEAFF.

This clonotype appeared many times. The V gene is TRBV28, the J gene TRBJ2-1; D gene unclear. V shed 4 bases and J shed 8 bases, with 15 bases lying between them. There are 14 residues in the CDR3. The germline CDR1 and CDR2 sequences are MDHEN and SYDVKM. CDR3 sequence reads: CASSSVPTVDEQFF. For the CDR3, the DNA is TGTGCCAGCAGTTCTGTCCCAACGGTGGATGAGCAGTTCTTC. Full variable domain (rest looked up from reference TRBV28 and TRBJ2-1): DVKVTQSSRYLVKRTGEKVFLECVQDMDHENMFWYRQDPGLGLRLIYFSYDVKMKEKGDIPEGYSVSREKKERFSLILESASTNQTSMYLCASSSVPTVDEQFFGPGTRLTVL.

This clonotype was observed at least ten times. The chain couples TRBV9 to TRBJ1-2, with D uncertain. The CDR3 runs to 15 residues. CDR1 SGDLS and CDR2 YYNGEE come from the germline V gene. The germline V and J ends were trimmed by 0 bases and 4 bases, with 13 bases remaining between them. CDR3 in amino acids: CASSVEGGRFYGYTF. CDR3 coding DNA: TGTGCCAGCAGCGTAGAGGGAGGGCGCTTCTATGGCTACACCTTC.

This clonotype was counted many times. V usage is TRBV20-1 and J usage is TRBJ2-1, with 11 bases identical to TRBD1. CDR3 length: 14 residues. J gave up 4 bases and V 5 bases, and 4 bases lay outside the gene matches. Germline CDR1 DFQATT, CDR2 SNEGSKA (reference sequence). The CDR3 reads CSAAGTGGYNEQFF. CDR3 nucleotide sequence: TGCAGTGCTGCCGGGACAGGGGGATACAATGAGCAGTTCTTC.

This clonotype was seen repeatedly, ten times or more. V and J are TRBV2 and TRBJ2-3, with D perhaps matching TRBD1 (5 bases). The CDR3 is 13 residues long. With 8 bases removed from V and 0 bases from J, the gap between germline ends came to 9 bases. The germline V gene has CDR1 SNHLY and CDR2 FYNNEI. CDR3 coding DNA: TGTGCCAGCTTCCCAGGGAGCACAGATACGCAGTATTTT. This translates into CASFPGSTDTQYF.

In its sample, this clonotype was seen a few times. This chain joins TRBV28 and TRBJ1-1, with D unresolved. CDR1 MDHEN and CDR2 SYDVKM come from the germline V gene. This CDR3 spans 14 amino acids. V lost 7 bases and J 4 bases, leaving 16 bases between the germline ends. The CDR3 nucleotides read TGTGCCAGCATCCGTTTCCCGGCAGTCACTGAAGCTTTCTTT. Its protein product is CASIRFPAVTEAFF.

The chain uses TRBV12-3 or TRBV12-4 and TRBJ1-4; perhaps TRBD1 as D (6 bases). This CDR3 has 15 residues. Trimming removed 7 bases at V and 5 bases at J, with 17 bases between. DNA of the CDR3: TGTGCCAGCACGATCTCGCAGGGGTTCAATGAAAAACTGTTTTTT. It encodes CASTISQGFNEKLFF.

The chain is built from TRBV29-1 and TRBJ1-6, with no clear D. Germline loops: CDR1 SQVTM, CDR2 ANQGSEA. The CDR3 covers 13 residues. The germline V and J ends were trimmed by 5 bases and 9 bases, with 14 bases remaining between them. The CDR3 sequence is CSVFLIIGSPLHF. The CDR3 DNA reads as TGCAGCGTTTTCCTTATTATAGGTTCACCCCTCCACTTT.

The chain has TRBV29-1 and TRBJ1-2; the match to TRBD1 covers 7 bases. CDR3 length: 14 residues. J was trimmed by 5 bases and V by 6 bases; bases with no gene match: 12. Germline values: CDR1 SQVTM, CDR2 ANQGSEA. CDR3 nucleotides: TGCAGCGTCGCCCCCCGACAGGGCCCTTATGGCTACACCTTC. The encoded protein is CSVAPRQGPYGYTF.

Ten or more counts support this clonotype. The chain combines TRBV12-3 or TRBV12-4 with TRBJ2-5; possibly TRBD2 for D (5 bases). CDR3 length: 14 residues. V was pared by 9 bases and J by 5 bases, with 19 bases between. The CDR3 sequence: CASSGGRGRETQYF. In DNA form, the CDR3 reads TGTGCCAGTTCAGGCGGACGGGGAAGGGAGACCCAGTACTTC.

This clonotype was recorded many times. CDR3 in DNA: TGTGCCAGCAGCCAAGTCCCTCTCCCTTTTTACGAGCAGTACGTC. Translated: CASSQVPLPFYEQYV. The V and J genes are TRBV14 and TRBJ2-7; the D is unclear. Germline V CDR1 and CDR2: SGHDN, FVKESK. CDR3 length: 15 amino acids. With 1 base removed from V and 4 bases from J, the gap between germline ends came to 14 bases.

There are many counts of this clonotype. The rearrangement links TRBV7-9 to TRBJ2-3, with D uncertain. This CDR3 is 14 amino acids long. Germline CDR1 reads SEHNR; CDR2 reads FQNEAQ (reference sequence). V was shortened by 5 bases and J by 1 base, with 10 bases between the two germline ends. As DNA, the CDR3 is TGTGCCAGCAGCCCCCCCATTCGCACAGATACGCAGTATTTT. This codes for CASSPPIRTDTQYF.

In this sample, this clonotype turned up many times. V is TRBV24-1 and J is TRBJ2-3; tentative D call: TRBD1 (6 bases). Trimming removed 4 bases at V and 6 bases at J, with 19 bases between. The CDR3 is made up of 16 amino acids. Germline loops: CDR1 KGHDR, CDR2 SFDVKD. The CDR3 loop reads CATSDPLVTGSDTQYF. The DNA of the CDR3 is TGTGCCACCAGTGACCCTTTAGTAACAGGGTCGGATACGCAGTATTTT.

This clonotype was seen only a few times. The chain employs TRBV4-2 and TRBJ1-2, with D possibly matching TRBD1 (6 bases). The CDR3 spans 17 residues. In germline, CDR1 is LGHNA, CDR2 YNFKEQ. V was shortened by 0 bases and J by 5 bases, with 19 bases between the two germline ends. The CDR3: CASSQEVRDTSLYGYTF. Here the CDR3 DNA reads TGTGCCAGCAGCCAAGAGGTCAGGGACACGAGCCTATATGGCTACACCTTC.

This clonotype has more than one count but fewer than ten. The gene calls are TRBV12-3 or TRBV12-4 and TRBJ2-1, with D unclear. The CDR3 runs 12 residues. V was shortened by 6 bases and J by 12 bases, with 15 bases between the two germline ends. The CDR3 sequence is CASSETALGQFF. CDR3 nucleotide sequence: TGTGCCAGCAGCGAGACGGCGCTGGGGCAGTTCTTC.